The clone carrying this T cell receptor beta chain was counted only a few times. Germline CDR1 is MDHEN and CDR2 is SYDVKM. The CDR3 totals 11 residues. The V gene lost 3 bases and the J gene lost 9 bases, with 8 bases spanning the gap. This entry comes from a study of blood T cell repertoires in COVID-19. Libraries were prepared by immunoSEQ multiplex PCR; TCRdb keeps only in-frame clonotypes and omits some of them. The data hold roughly 300,000 clones, with over 75% observed a single time. J is TRBJ1-2 and V is TRBV28, with unresolved D. Material: peripheral blood. This TCR was recovered from a woman aged 50 to 65 who had recovered from COVID-19. In nucleotides, the CDR3 is TGTGCCAGCAGTTTGCTAGATAGCTACACCTTC. Protein sequence: CASSLLDSYTF.